The 16 T cell receptor beta chains presented below share a single source sample, sequenced in a study of blood T cell repertoires in COVID-19 (dated by TCRdb to 2020 to 2021). Library preparation used the immunoSEQ multiplex PCR assay. What TCRdb holds here is the immuneACCESS table cut down to in-frame rearrangements. Part of the clones is not present; checked against another copy, under half of the missing clones reflect an unresolved V gene, and the others are unexplained. A total of 120,000 to 150,000 clones appear in this sample, 70% to 90% of them only once. The leading ten clones occupy 8% of the sample. The sequenced sample was peripheral blood. The receptors stem from a woman aged 55-70 years with COVID-19, enrolled during active disease.

This clone appeared once. The chain joins TRBV4-1 to TRBJ2-1; TRBD2 matches at 7 bases. CDR3 length: 15 residues. Germline-derived CDR1 and CDR2 are MGHRA and YSYEKL. V was clipped by 3 bases and J by 12 bases; unmatched bases: 14. The CDR3 sequence is CASSHSPLAGGGQFF. CDR3 bases: TGCGCCAGCAGCCACTCACCTCTGGCTGGCGGGGGGCAGTTCTTC.

This clone came up once. V gene TRBV10-1 combines with J gene TRBJ2-1; D perhaps matches TRBD2 (5 bases). The CDR3 is 16 residues long. V lost 6 bases to trimming and J lost 3 bases, with 18 bases between them. Germline lookup yields CDR1 WNHNN and CDR2 SYGVQD (reference sequence). CDR3 protein: CASRDLTRGYYNEQFF. The CDR3 DNA sequence: TGCGCCAGCAGAGACCTCACCAGAGGGTACTACAATGAGCAGTTCTTC.

The chain is built from TRBV5-1 and TRBJ1-6; D not certain. The CDR3 length is 13 residues. V lost 0 bases to trimming and J lost 8 bases, with 6 bases between them. CDR1 and CDR2 from the germline V gene are SGHRS and YFSETQ. The chain's CDR3 is CASSLGSDSPLHF. In DNA form, the CDR3 reads TGCGCCAGCAGCTTGGGTTCCGATTCACCCCTCCACTTT. Full variable domain (missing parts from reference TRBV5-1 and TRBJ1-6): KAGVTQTPRYLIKTRGQQVTLSCSPISGHRSVSWYQQTPGQGLQFLFEYFSETQRNKGNFPGRFSGRQFSNSRSEMNVSTLELGDSALYLCASSLGSDSPLHFGNGTRLTVT.

The gene calls are TRBV5-1 and TRBJ1-2, with TRBD1 matching 9 bases. Trimming removed 4 bases from V and 6 bases from J; junction bases left unmatched: 7. Germline V lookup: CDR1 SGHRS, CDR2 YFSETQ. CDR3 length equals 14 residues. CDR3 sequence: CASSKDRGDHGYTF. DNA for the CDR3: TGCGCCAGCAGCAAGGACAGGGGCGATCATGGCTACACCTTC. Using reference TRBV5-1 and TRBJ1-2 for the parts outside the CDR3, the full variable domain is KAGVTQTPRYLIKTRGQQVTLSCSPISGHRSVSWYQQTPGQGLQFLFEYFSETQRNKGNFPGRFSGRQFSNSRSEMNVSTLELGDSALYLCASSKDRGDHGYTFGSGTRLTVV.

The chain has TRBV5-8 and TRBJ2-3; TRBD2 is a possible D gene (5 bases). Germline V gene sequence: CDR1 SGHTS, CDR2 YDEGEE. The CDR3 runs 13 residues. V was trimmed by 5 bases and J by 1 base, leaving 8 bases between them. This chain's CDR3 is CASRISGTDTQYF. CDR3 DNA sequence: TGTGCCAGCAGAATTAGCGGCACAGATACGCAGTATTTT. Looking up the rest from reference TRBV5-8 and TRBJ2-3 gives the full variable domain: EAGVTQSPTHLIKTRGQQATLRCSPISGHTSVYWYQQALGLGLQFLLWYDEGEERNRGNFPPRFSGRQFPNYSSELNVNALELEDSALYLCASRISGTDTQYFGPGTRLTVL.

The chain uses TRBV5-4 and TRBJ2-3; TRBD2 agrees at 15 bases. The trim removed 4 bases at V and 2 bases at J, leaving 5 bases unmatched. CDR1 and CDR2 from the germline V gene are SGHNT and YYREEE (reference sequence). The CDR3 runs 17 residues. CDR3 bases: TGTGCCAGCAGCCGGACTAGCGGGGGGGCGGCCACAGATACGCAGTATTTT. As protein: CASSRTSGGAATDTQYF.

The chain is built from TRBV6-1 and TRBJ2-7; D perhaps matches TRBD2 (6 bases). Germline CDR1 reads MNHNS; CDR2 reads SASEGT. Trimming took off 4 bases at V and 1 base at J, with 20 bases between the two ends. CDR3 size: 17 residues. The CDR3, as DNA: TGTGCCAGCAGTGGGCCCCTGGCGGGGTTAGTTTCCTACGAGCAGTACTTC. This translates into CASSGPLAGLVSYEQYF.

The chain couples TRBV6-6 to TRBJ2-5, with D perhaps matching TRBD1 (5 bases). The CDR3 extends over 12 amino acids. The V and J ends lost 6 bases and 0 bases respectively, with 5 bases between them. Per the germline V gene, CDR1 is MNHNY and CDR2 is SVGAGI (reference sequence). The CDR3 loop is CASSRDQETQYF. The CDR3 coding sequence is TGTGCCAGCAGCAGGGACCAAGAGACCCAGTACTTC.

This chain links TRBV19 with TRBJ2-1; weak D call: TRBD1 (6 bases). In germline, CDR1 is LNHDA, CDR2 SQIVND (reference sequence). V was clipped by 6 bases and J by 5 bases, with 20 bases between them. CDR3 length equals 16 residues. Written as DNA, the CDR3 is TGTGCCAGTAGGACCGACTTCAGGGGCGGCAACAATGAGCAGTTCTTC. This codes for CASRTDFRGGNNEQFF.

In DNA, the CDR3 is TGCAGTGCTGGTGCACTCGATGCTACCCCTTATTCACCCCTCCACTTT. It specifies CSAGALDATPYSPLHF. The genes are TRBV20-1 and TRBJ1-6; D ambiguous. The CDR3 is made up of 16 amino acids. V lost 5 bases, J lost 8 bases, and 22 bases lay in between. From germline, CDR1 is DFQATT and CDR2 SNEGSKA (reference sequence).

The gene calls are TRBV5-4 and TRBJ2-7, with D hard to call. V was clipped by 0 bases and J by 2 bases, with 6 bases between them. Germline CDR1 and CDR2: SGHNT and YYREEE (reference sequence). The CDR3 runs 13 residues. This CDR3 is CASSLGRAYEQYF. Written as DNA, the CDR3 is TGTGCCAGCAGCTTGGGCCGGGCCTACGAGCAGTACTTC.

This rearrangement joins TRBV5-1 to TRBJ1-1, with a tentative D call TRBD1 (6 bases). The CDR3 spans 13 residues. The V and J ends lost 4 bases and 1 base respectively, with 8 bases between them. Germline CDR1 reads SGHRS; CDR2 reads YFSETQ. The CDR3 reads CASSPGQNTEAFF. The CDR3 coding sequence is TGCGCCAGCAGCCCGGGACAGAACACTGAAGCTTTCTTT. The full variable domain, in which reference TRBV5-1 and TRBJ1-1 provide the parts outside the CDR3, is KAGVTQTPRYLIKTRGQQVTLSCSPISGHRSVSWYQQTPGQGLQFLFEYFSETQRNKGNFPGRFSGRQFSNSRSEMNVSTLELGDSALYLCASSPGQNTEAFFGQGTRLTVV.

The J gene is TRBJ1-4, the V gene TRBV19; the D gene is possibly TRBD1 (6 bases). V was cut by 7 bases and J by 7 bases, with 13 bases left in between. Germline V CDR1 and CDR2: LNHDA, SQIVND (reference sequence). CDR3 size: 13 residues. The CDR3 DNA reads as TGTGCCAGTACCGAAACAGGGTTTGAAAAACTGTTTTTT. Encoded protein: CASTETGFEKLFF. The variable domain in full, completed from reference TRBV19 and TRBJ1-4, reads DGGITQSPKYLFRKEGQNVTLSCEQNLNHDAMYWYRQDPGQGLRLIYYSQIVNDFQKGDIAEGYSVSREKKESFPLTVTSAQKNPTAFYLCASTETGFEKLFFGSGTQLSVL.

Written as DNA, the CDR3 is TGTGCCAGCAGCTTGCAGGGGGCATCGGAGACCCAGTACTTC. Translating it yields CASSLQGASETQYF. The chain employs TRBV7-2 and TRBJ2-5, with TRBD1 identical over 8 bases. V lost 3 bases and J lost 5; bases outside the gene matches: 5. From germline, CDR1 is SGHTA and CDR2 FQGNSA. The length of the CDR3 is 14 residues.

The gene calls are TRBV2 and TRBJ1-1; TRBD1 matches 7 bases. The CDR3 is 14 residues long. Germline V gene data show CDR1 as SNHLY and CDR2 as FYNNEI. V shed 6 bases, J shed 4 bases, and the junction held 8 bases outside the gene matches. The CDR3 DNA follows: TGTGCCAGCAGCGGAACAGGGGTGCGCACTGAAGCTTTCTTT. It is translated as CASSGTGVRTEAFF.

The chain combines TRBV7-8 with TRBJ1-6, with D possibly being TRBD1 (5 bases). CDR3 length: 18 amino acids. Germline values: CDR1 SGHVS, CDR2 FQNEAQ. Trimming stripped 5 bases from V and 7 bases from J, with 24 bases between. CDR3 loop: CASSASAGPNSLNSPLHF. The CDR3, as DNA: TGTGCCAGCAGCGCAAGCGCGGGACCGAATTCTTTAAATTCACCCCTCCACTTT.